The 18 T cell receptor beta chains below come from one sample, sequenced in a study of glioma-infiltrating T cells. Amplification of TCR alpha and beta CDR3 regions from RNA used iRepertoire nested multiplex PCR. One entry per CDR3 protein results from TCRdb running MiXCR on the multiplex PCR reads. The sample has 90,000 or so distinct CDR3 sequences; 35% to 50% are singletons. What was sequenced was glioma tissue, nonneoplastic brain tissue, or PBMCs (not recorded which). These receptors all stem from a human donor with low-grade glioma or glioblastoma, undergoing nonglioma brain surgery, or in good health (not recorded which).

A word on this clonotype: One base away lies a much larger clone, so this may be a sequencing read error. The chain has TRBV18 and TRBJ1-1, with a possible D match to TRBD1 (6 bases). Looked up from germline, CDR1 is KGHSH and CDR2 is LQKENI. CDR3 length: 14 residues. V lost 2 bases and J 5 bases, leaving 12 bases between the germline ends. CDR3 amino acids: CASSPAGVLTEAFF. The DNA of the CDR3 is TGTGCCAGCTCACCAGCAGGGGTGTTGACTGAAGCTTTCTTT.

This clonotype was counted many times. The chain joins TRBV7-2 to TRBJ2-3; D not resolved. The V and J ends lost 6 bases and 0 bases respectively, with 4 bases between them. Germline assignment: CDR1 SGHTA and CDR2 FQGNSA. The CDR3 is 12 residues long. CDR3 sequence: CASSRSTDTQYF. As DNA, the CDR3 is TGTGCCAGCAGTCGGAGCACAGATACGCAGTATTTT.

To note about this clonotype: Its ends do not fully match the called genes, so a read error is possible. The chain uses TRBV27 and TRBJ2-5; TRBD2 is a possible D gene (5 bases). Per germline, CDR1 MNHEY and CDR2 SMNVEV (reference sequence). This CDR3 has 12 residues. CDR3 sequence reads: CASSPSWETQYF. The DNA for the CDR3 is TGTGCCAGCAGCCCAAGCTGGGAGACCCAGTACTTT.

The CDR3 sequence is CATSRTGDGYNEQFF. CDR3 nucleotide sequence: TGTGCCACCAGTCGAACAGGGGATGGCTACAATGAGCAGTTCTTC. The V call is TRBV24-1, the J call TRBJ2-1; TRBD1 matches 7 bases. V shed 6 bases, J shed 3 bases, and the junction held 7 bases outside the gene matches. This CDR3 is built from 15 residues. Germline V gives CDR1 KGHDR, CDR2 SFDVKD.

At least ten counts were recorded for this clonotype. The chain combines TRBV6-2 or TRBV6-3 with TRBJ1-5; D is unclear. Germline CDR1 and CDR2: MNHEY and SVGEGT. This CDR3 is 13 amino acids long. V gave up 5 bases and J gave up 6 bases, with 11 bases separating them. CDR3 region: CASSGTGVQPQHF. Here the CDR3 DNA reads TGTGCCAGCAGTGGTACGGGAGTTCAGCCCCAGCATTTT.

This clonotype was found many times. The chain couples TRBV27 to TRBJ1-4, with D uncertain. V lost 3 bases, J lost 0 bases, and 5 bases lay in between. The germline CDR1 and CDR2 sequences are MNHEY and SMNVEV (reference sequence). The CDR3 length is 14 residues. CDR3 bases: TGTGCCAGCAGTTTCCGAACAACTAATGAAAAACTGTTTTTT. It translates to CASSFRTTNEKLFF.

This clonotype turned up a few times. The chain combines TRBV29-1 with TRBJ2-5; D not resolved. This CDR3 spans 13 amino acids. The ends were cut back, 4 bases at V and 5 bases at J, with 14 bases in the middle. Germline lookup yields CDR1 SQVTM and CDR2 ANQGSEA. CDR3 protein: CSVVGRRWETQYF. The CDR3 DNA sequence: TGCAGCGTTGTTGGAAGGCGATGGGAGACCCAGTACTTC.

Concerning this clonotype: A much bigger clone sits one base away, suggesting this may be a read error. This likely comes from a read error, as the CDR3 has no conserved phenylalanine or tryptophan at its end. V is TRBV30 and J is TRBJ1-2; D uncertain. The germline V gene encodes CDR1 GTSNPN and CDR2 SVGIG (reference sequence). The CDR3 totals 13 residues. Trimming removed 0 bases at V and 2 bases at J, with 7 bases between. The CDR3 DNA sequence: TGTGCCTGGAGTGTTGACGGAAACTATGGCTACACCGTC. Translation gives CAWSVDGNYGYTV.

Points on this clonotype: It may be a read error: a sequence one base away is much more abundant. This rearrangement joins TRBV4-3 to TRBJ2-7, with 7 bases identical to TRBD1. The CDR3 has 14 residues. Germline V gives CDR1 LGHNA, CDR2 YSLEER. The CDR3 DNA reads as TGCGCCAACAGCCTTACGACAGGGACCTACGAGCAGTACTTC. Translating it yields CANSLTTGTYEQYF.

V and J are TRBV9 and TRBJ2-3; 9 bases match TRBD2. The germline CDR1 and CDR2 sequences are SGDLS and YYNGEE. The length of the CDR3 is 19 residues. Trimming cost V 0 bases and J 2 bases; bases outside gene matches: 13. The CDR3 region has the DNA TGTGCCAGCAGCGTAGGGGTTAGGGGACTAGCCCATTTCACAGATACGCAGTATTTT. Translating it yields CASSVGVRGLAHFTDTQYF.

As concerns this clonotype: One junction end does not reproduce the germline sequence, and a read error may be involved. The genes are TRBV4-2 and TRBJ2-5, with 8 bases fitting TRBD2. CDR3 length equals 15 residues. Germline-derived CDR1 and CDR2 are LGHNA and YNFKEQ. The CDR3 nucleotides are TGTGCCAGCAGCCCCTTACTAGCGGATGAAGAGACCCAGTACTTT. Protein sequence: CASSPLLADEETQYF.

Points on this clonotype: One base away lies a much larger clone, so this may be a sequencing read error. The V and J genes are TRBV19 and TRBJ2-5, with 8 bases that match TRBD1. The CDR3 sequence is 15 residues long. Germline V gene sequence: CDR1 LNHDA, CDR2 SQIVND (reference sequence). The CDR3 protein is CATSTGTGGGETQYF. CDR3 bases: TGTGCCACTAGTACCGGGACAGGTGGGGGGGAGACCCAGTACTTC.

This clonotype showed up many times. The genes are TRBV19 and TRBJ1-2; 7 bases match TRBD1. V lost 5 bases, J lost 4 bases, and 10 bases stayed unmatched. The CDR3 is made up of 15 amino acids. Germline V lookup: CDR1 LNHDA, CDR2 SQIVND (reference sequence). Here the CDR3 reads CASSPDRQGAYGYTF. In DNA, the CDR3 is TGTGCCAGTAGTCCTGACCGACAGGGAGCCTATGGCTACACCTTC.

This clonotype was observed many times. V and J are TRBV20-1 and TRBJ2-3, with D possibly TRBD2 on 7 matching bases. CDR3 length: 15 residues. From germline, CDR1 is DFQATT and CDR2 SNEGSKA (reference sequence). V lost 2 bases and J 4 bases, leaving 16 bases between the germline ends. This chain's CDR3 is CSARPRRGGADTQYF. In DNA, the CDR3 is TGCAGTGCTAGACCCCGGAGGGGGGGGGCAGATACGCAGTATTTT.

This clonotype was recorded many times. The CDR3 DNA reads TGTGCCAGCAGCGGGGGTGATGGGGGGAGGCCAGATACGCAGTATTTT. It is translated as CASSGGDGGRPDTQYF. The chain recombines TRBV3-1 with TRBJ2-3; D perhaps matches TRBD2 (6 bases). Trimming removed 5 bases from V and 4 bases from J, with 19 bases in between. CDR3 length equals 16 residues. Per germline, CDR1 LGHDT and CDR2 YNNKEL (reference sequence).

This clonotype has a count of ten or more. The chain links TRBV20-1 to TRBJ2-1, with D unclear. V was clipped by 6 bases and J by 7 bases, with 28 bases between them. CDR1 is DFQATT, CDR2 SNEGSKA, per germline (reference sequence). This CDR3 region has 17 residues. The CDR3 loop is CSAEFLREAGKENEQFF. CDR3 in DNA: TGCAGTGCCGAATTCCTGCGAGAGGCTGGAAAGGAGAATGAGCAGTTCTTC.

The sample holds many counts of this clonotype. V gene TRBV3-1 combines with J gene TRBJ1-1, with TRBD1 identical over 10 bases. CDR1 and CDR2 from the germline V gene are LGHDT and YNNKEL (reference sequence). With V trimmed by 1 base and J by 4 bases, 0 bases remained unmatched. The CDR3 extends over 14 amino acids. As DNA, the CDR3 is TGTGCCAGCAGCCAAGGACAGGGGGCCACTGAAGCTTTCTTT. This sequence encodes CASSQGQGATEAFF.

This clonotype occurred many times. The V gene is TRBV5-5, the J gene TRBJ1-1; TRBD1 matches at 10 bases. CDR3 length: 18 residues. Per the germline V gene, CDR1 is SGHKS and CDR2 is YYEKEE (reference sequence). After removal of 5 bases from V and 0 bases from J, the junction contained 13 bases not matched to a gene. CDR3 nucleotides: TGTGCCAGCAGTTACACCGGGACAGGGGTTTTGATGAACACTGAAGCTTTCTTT. It is translated as CASSYTGTGVLMNTEAFF.